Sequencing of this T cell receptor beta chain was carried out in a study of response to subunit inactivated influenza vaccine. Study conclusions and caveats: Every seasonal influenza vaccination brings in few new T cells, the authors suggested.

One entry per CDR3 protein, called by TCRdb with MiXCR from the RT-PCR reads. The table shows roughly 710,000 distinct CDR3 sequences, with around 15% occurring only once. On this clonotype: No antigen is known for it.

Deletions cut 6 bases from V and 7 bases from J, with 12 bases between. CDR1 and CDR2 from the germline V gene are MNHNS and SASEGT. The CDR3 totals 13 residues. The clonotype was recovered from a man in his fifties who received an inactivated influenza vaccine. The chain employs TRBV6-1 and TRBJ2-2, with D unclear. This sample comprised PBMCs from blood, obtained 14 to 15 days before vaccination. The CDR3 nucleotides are TGTGCCAGCAGACCCGGACGGATCGGGGAGCTGTTTTTT. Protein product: CASRPGRIGELFF.